Each of the 12 T cell receptor beta chains below was sequenced from the same sample in a study of circulating and synovial CD4+ cells in juvenile arthritis. Using immunoSEQ multiplex PCR, the repertoire was profiled, and TCRdb retains in-frame clones only, with some absent. The data contain 30,000 to 40,000 clones, about 95% of them singletons. Material: CD4+ T cells from blood. Receptors originate from a human donor with juvenile idiopathic arthritis.

This sequence joins TRBV2 and TRBJ2-7; D may be TRBD2 (6 bases). The CDR3 loop spans 14 amino acids. V lost 8 bases to trimming and J lost 6 bases, with 20 bases between them. Per germline, CDR1 SNHLY and CDR2 FYNNEI. Here the CDR3 DNA reads TGTGCCAGCTACACACAGACCGGAGGGACCGAGCAGTACTTC. It is translated as CASYTQTGGTEQYF.

This sequence joins TRBV5-1 and TRBJ1-4; maybe TRBD1 (5 bases). Germline CDR1 reads SGHRS; CDR2 reads YFSETQ. The CDR3 runs to 14 residues. V lost 4 bases and J 3 bases, leaving 10 bases between the germline ends. Written as DNA, the CDR3 is TGCGCCAGCAGCCCGACAGTAGCTAATGAAAAACTGTTTTTT. This sequence encodes CASSPTVANEKLFF.

This chain connects TRBV19 to TRBJ2-1, with 8 nucleotides matching TRBD1. Per the germline V gene, CDR1 is LNHDA and CDR2 is SQIVND (reference sequence). The CDR3 has 16 amino acids. Trimming took 1 base from V and 6 from J; bases not matched to a gene: 8. CDR3 protein: CASSIGGRTGPNEQFF. CDR3 sequence (DNA): TGTGCCAGTAGTATAGGAGGAAGGACAGGGCCCAATGAGCAGTTCTTC.

The chain uses TRBV5-1 and TRBJ2-3; D uncertain. This CDR3 contains 13 residues. The germline V and J ends were trimmed by 0 bases and 3 bases, with 5 bases remaining between them. Germline V CDR1 and CDR2: SGHRS, YFSETQ. The CDR3 sequence is CASSLVGTDTQYF. The CDR3 nucleotides read TGCGCCAGCAGCTTGGTCGGGACAGATACGCAGTATTTT. The variable domain in full, with the rest retrieved from reference TRBV5-1 and TRBJ2-3, is KAGVTQTPRYLIKTRGQQVTLSCSPISGHRSVSWYQQTPGQGLQFLFEYFSETQRNKGNFPGRFSGRQFSNSRSEMNVSTLELGDSALYLCASSLVGTDTQYFGPGTRLTVL.

The chain employs TRBV4-3 and TRBJ1-3, with 7 bases aligning to TRBD1. The CDR3 totals 13 residues. CDR1 LGHNA and CDR2 YSLEER come from the germline V gene. V gave up 0 bases and J gave up 8 bases; unmatched junction bases: 1. This CDR3 is CASSQDQGDTIYF. The CDR3 DNA follows: TGCGCCAGCAGCCAAGATCAGGGGGACACCATATATTTT.

This clone came up a few times. This chain links TRBV5-6 with TRBJ2-1, with D tentatively TRBD2 (6 bases). Germline V CDR1 and CDR2: SGHDT, YYEEEE. Deletions cut 4 bases from V and 2 bases from J, with 10 bases between. The CDR3 contains 14 residues. CDR3 in amino acids: CASSIGLTYNEQFF. The CDR3 DNA follows: TGTGCCAGCAGCATCGGACTAACCTACAATGAGCAGTTCTTC.

The genes are TRBV6-5 and TRBJ2-7, with D possibly matching TRBD2 (6 bases). Germline CDR1 and CDR2: MNHEY and SVGAGI. The CDR3 is 15 residues long. V dropped 0 bases and J dropped 2 bases, with 11 bases sitting between them. The CDR3 DNA sequence: TGTGCCAGCAGTTACTCGACCGGGAGTGCCTACGAGCAGTACTTC. Its translation: CASSYSTGSAYEQYF.

The chain carries TRBV7-7 and TRBJ2-1; 8 bases align to TRBD2. Germline V gene lookup returns CDR1 SSHAT and CDR2 FNYEAQ (reference sequence). V dropped 5 bases and J dropped 6; count of bases not matched to a gene: 3. This CDR3 has 13 amino acids. CDR3 in DNA: TGTGCCAGCAGCGTCGGGGGGGGCAATGAGCAGTTCTTC. It codes for CASSVGGGNEQFF. Looking up the rest from reference TRBV7-7 and TRBJ2-1 gives the full variable domain: GAGVSQSPRYKVTKRGQDVTLRCDPISSHATLYWYQQALGQGPEFLTYFNYEAQPDKSGLPSDRFSAERPEGSISTLTIQRTEQRDSAMYRCASSVGGGNEQFFGPGTRLTVL.

The chain is built from TRBV19 and TRBJ2-1; a weak D match, TRBD2 (5 bases). V lost 3 bases and J 3 bases, leaving 12 bases between the germline ends. The CDR3 contains 15 residues. Germline CDR1 reads LNHDA; CDR2 reads SQIVND (reference sequence). CDR3 region: CASSMERLNYNEQFF. CDR3 sequence (DNA): TGTGCCAGTAGTATGGAGCGGTTAAACTACAATGAGCAGTTCTTC.

About this clone: The junction departs from germline at one end; a sequencing error may be responsible. This chain joins TRBV7-7 and TRBJ2-7, with 8 nucleotides matching TRBD1. The germline V gene encodes CDR1 SSHAT and CDR2 FNYEAQ (reference sequence). The CDR3 is made up of 14 amino acids. The CDR3 spells CASSIGQGPYEQYF. The DNA for the CDR3 is TGTGCTAGCAGCATCGGACAGGGACCCTACGAGCAGTACTTC.

The chain links TRBV28 to TRBJ2-3; D not certain. With 3 bases removed from V and 4 bases from J, the gap between germline ends came to 8 bases. This CDR3 region has 13 residues. CDR1 is MDHEN, CDR2 SYDVKM, per germline. The CDR3, as DNA: TGTGCCAGCAGTTTCGGCGGCGCAGATACGCAGTATTTT. It specifies CASSFGGADTQYF.

The chain combines TRBV11-2 with TRBJ1-2; D is undetermined. Germline V lookup: CDR1 SGHAT, CDR2 FQNNGV. With 4 bases removed from V and 8 bases from J, the gap between germline ends came to 14 bases. CDR3 size: 13 residues. The CDR3 here is CASSSEIRGGYTF. CDR3 in DNA: TGTGCCAGCAGCTCGGAAATTCGCGGGGGCTACACCTTC.